These 3 T cell receptor beta chains came from one sample sequenced in a study of T cell clonotyping in hematopoietic cell transplantation. Profiled with immunoSEQ multiplex PCR; TCRdb holds only in-frame clones, not every one. The sample holds about 41,000 clones; roughly 96% are singletons and the top ten take around 1%. The specimen was peripheral blood mononuclear cells. The origin of the receptors is a man between 25 and 39 years old in good health. Some clones in this sample may be carry-over from other donors' samples.

The CDR3: CASSLEGGGEQFF. The DNA of the CDR3 is TGTGCCAGCAGCTTAGAGGGCGGGGGTGAGCAGTTCTTC. V gene TRBV7-8 combines with J gene TRBJ2-1; 7 positions agree with TRBD2. Germline V gene data show CDR1 as SGHVS and CDR2 as FQNEAQ. The CDR3 consists of 13 residues. Losses at the gene ends were 1 base for V and 9 bases for J; bases not matched to a gene: 3.

The V gene is TRBV7-9, the J gene TRBJ1-1; 11 nucleotides align to TRBD1. This CDR3 region has 16 residues. Germline loops: CDR1 SEHNR, CDR2 FQNEAQ (reference sequence). The junction had 7 bases not matched to a gene; V was cut back by 5 bases and J by 2 bases. The CDR3 spells CASSPRDRGTNTEAFF. For the CDR3, the DNA is TGTGCCAGCAGCCCCCGGGACAGGGGGACCAACACTGAAGCTTTCTTT.

CDR3 residues: CASSLIGVRGGYGYTF. As DNA, the CDR3 is TGTGCCAGCAGTTTAATCGGTGTCAGGGGTGGCTATGGCTACACCTTC. The gene calls are TRBV27 and TRBJ1-2; the D gene is possibly TRBD1 (6 bases). The V end was cut by 2 bases, the J end by 4 bases, with 17 bases between. The CDR3 consists of 16 residues. Germline V lookup: CDR1 MNHEY, CDR2 SMNVEV (reference sequence).